The source of this TCR beta chain is a study of regulatory T cells in long-lasting Graves disease (dated by TCRdb to the early 2020s). Describing the broader study: Antithyroid drugs had been taken for less than 3 months by newly diagnosed Graves' disease patients. This study used TCR sequencing and RNA sequencing of peripheral blood to compare persistent Graves' disease patients against newly diagnosed Graves' disease patients. The study took place in China and was registered as a clinical trial. A total of some 35 samples underwent TCR sequencing, from about 13 patients with persistent Graves' disease and around 20 patients with newly diagnosed Graves' disease.

Note on this clonotype: This clone's antigen is unknown. A read error may account for a junction end that differs from germline.

Study-wide conclusions, independent of this receptor: Persistent patients shared more public clonotypes among themselves (around 3,000) than newly diagnosed patients did (approximately 900). The authors acknowledged the small sample size as a limitation that may reduce accuracy. Sequencing and analysis were limited to the TCR beta chain. The study examined only peripheral blood because the primary lesion, thyroid tissue, could not be accessed. Lower TCR Shannon entropy and fewer highly expanded clones were observed in persistent Graves' disease patients than in newly diagnosed patients, which suggested clonal expansion.

Library creation used multiplex PCR. Sequencing was carried out with an Illumina HiSeq 4000. To build TCR beta libraries, CDR3 regions were amplified by Arm-PCR using iRepertoire HTBI primers. Before sequencing, the PCR products went through gel purification. From the authors' description of their analysis: Gene usage analysis of CDR3 amino acid clonotypes used the 62 TRBV and approximately 13 TRBJ segments found across samples. Filtered high-quality paired reads were merged into contigs using COPE and FqMerger. BLAST was used to align contigs to IMGT TRBV, TRBD and TRBJ reference genes, with CDR3 defined following IMGT. Any clonotype with a frequency above 0.1% was counted as a highly expanded clone. Shannon entropy was used to measure repertoire diversity, and the Gini coefficient was used to measure V-J evenness. Clonotypes shared by more than one individual were considered public. Through fastp at Q25 and MiXCR, TCRdb rebuilt clones from the public reads, retaining in-frame beta chains. A single entry per CDR3 protein holds the most common genes and DNA from its merged rows. The V and J calls were determined by TCRdb, not by the authors. This sample holds 400,000 to 450,000 distinct CDR3 sequences; about 15% were observed only once. In total, the top ten clones hold approximately 16% of the sample.

In the paper's terms, the time point label means: newly diagnosed GD, antithyroid drugs for less than 3 months. RNA was extracted from PBMCs in TRIzol for both TCR sequencing and RNA sequencing. The diagnosis of Graves' disease was made according to American Thyroid Association guidelines. The patients came from an endocrinology department in Xi'an, China. Each patient gave approximately 10 milliliters of peripheral blood, collected in an EDTA anticoagulant tube. Ficoll Paque Plus density gradient separation was used to isolate PBMCs, and no further T cell sorting was done. An Agilent 2100 Bioanalyzer and agarose gel were used to check RNA quality, and a NanoDrop 2000 was used to measure RNA concentration. The sample was also linked to a second study, of T cells in Graves' hyperthyroidism and ophthalmopathy. As the second paper documents: Graves' hyperthyroidism was defined as stable when no progression to ophthalmopathy occurred over 18 months of follow-up. Hyperthyroidism patients were aged 18 to 65 years and newly diagnosed, with disease duration of less than 2 months. The study excluded patients with uncontrolled infections, other autoimmune diseases, pregnancy or lactation. Diagnoses were established on the basis of clinical symptoms, serum thyroxine and TRAb, thyroid ultrasound, and orbital computed tomography. The TCR CDR3 was subjected to a first round of RT-PCR using the HTBI primer set and the Qiagen OneStep RT-PCR kit. Most expanded thyroid clonotypes (frequency above 0.001) were also detected in blood, suggesting blood repertoires may reflect thyroid immune responses. A model built on a 13 V-J signature distinguished ophthalmopathy from stable hyperthyroidism, reaching roughly 88% sensitivity and 81.08% specificity in cross-validation and 80%/75% in testing. In validation, the model predicted progression to ophthalmopathy a median of about 6 months before onset, with over 60% sensitivity and almost 75% specificity. TCR V-J signatures able to tell the groups apart were searched for in a discovery cohort of 90 to 100 patients, of whom 40 to 45 had Graves' ophthalmopathy and about 60 had stable Graves' hyperthyroidism. An independent validation cohort of under 20 hyperthyroidism patients and about 15 patients who later progressed to ophthalmopathy tested prospective prediction of ophthalmopathy. The approximately 98 discovery patients were randomly divided into training and test sets at a 7:3 ratio. In addition, the study compared T-cell repertoires in thyroid tissue and in blood from about 6 Graves' hyperthyroidism patients. Following sampling, methimazole starting at 30 mg daily was given to hyperthyroidism patients, and high-dose intravenous methylprednisolone was given to ophthalmopathy patients. The libraries were constructed in a second round of multiplex PCR and then size-selected and purified. Paired-end sequencing of the libraries was performed with 100 bp reads on an Illumina HiSeq2000. SOAPnuke was used to process the raw data, with reads discarded if the reads contained adapters or uncalled bases, had a mean Phred below 15, or lacked an exact constant-primer or identifier match. High-quality paired reads were merged using COPE v1.2.5, and each unique nucleotide sequence was defined as a clonotype. Clonotypes were aligned to IMGT TRBV, TRBD and TRBJ reference segments using MiTCR v1.1. Analysis was restricted to V-J combinations with a frequency above 0.0001, which covered about 99% of repertoires. A TCS score was defined as the ratio between F50 (clonal expansion) and ExV (chaos), using BLOSUM62-based TCRdist between CDR3 peptides within each V-J. Welch's t-statistics and random forest reduced around 520 V-J features to 13, which were used in a naive Bayes classifier (R e1071). Sample size was not statistically predetermined, and investigators were not blinded to group allocation. The paper reports TCR Vbeta CDR3 sequencing of fewer than 150 peripheral blood samples: 40 to 45 ophthalmopathy, roughly 74 hyperthyroidism and around 17 progressor patients.

Source: peripheral blood mononuclear cells (PBMCs), taken at new diagnosis, from a patient treated with antithyroid drugs. The TCR comes from a woman younger than 45 with Graves disease. Donor details come from another sample of the same person, matched by shared clones.

The CDR3 corresponds to CASSQADRVKTEAFF. The DNA reads TGCGCCAGCAGCCAAGCTGACAGGGTGAAAACTGAAGCTTTCTTT. The sequence links TRBV4-1 to TRBJ1-1, with 7 junctional bases fitting TRBD1. CDR1 MGHRA and CDR2 YSYEKL were looked up in the germline V gene. The CDR3 runs 15 amino acids, cysteine and phenylalanine included. Only the CDR3 portion is preserved as DNA: 45 bases, with reading frame beginning at the first base.